A selection of T cell receptor beta chains follows, all from one sample in a study of T cell responses to AZD1222 COVID-19 vaccine. Measured with immunoSEQ multiplex PCR; TCRdb has only the in-frame clones, and not every one. The table shows about 130,000 clones, with about 89% occurring only once. The sequencing used peripheral blood, collected on day 0 of AZD1222 vaccination. The receptor set was obtained from an adult in good health. The CDR3 runs from the conserved cysteine through the conserved F or W. The order of the fields is CDR3 protein, J gene, V gene.

CASRRTGLNTEAFF TRBJ1-1 TRBV7-9
CASNLGQAVYGYTF TRBJ1-2 TRBV27
CASSLSGNTEAFF TRBJ1-1 TRBV11-2
CAWNGGQTSVSTDTQYF TRBJ2-3 TRBV30
CASSQDMKVSSQHF TRBJ1-5 TRBV4-3
CASSSGAPGSESNQPQHF TRBJ1-5 TRBV19
CASSSRGLGGTNEKLFF TRBJ1-4 TRBV7-6
CASSRPRETSTDTQYF TRBJ2-3 TRBV6-2/TRBV6-3
CASSSGLAGVDTQYF TRBJ2-3 TRBV7-2
CASSLAGDGYTF TRBJ1-2 TRBV5-1
CASTPRGSRSTSTDTQYF TRBJ2-3 TRBV5-4
CASSLGADQPQHF TRBJ1-5 TRBV7-6
CASSLTANYGYTF TRBJ1-2 TRBV5-1
CASSLESGGAYGYTF TRBJ1-2 TRBV7-9
CASSSTGVNYNSPLHF TRBJ1-6 TRBV6-5
CATSRDGQGEEFF TRBJ2-1 TRBV15